The clone carrying this T cell receptor (beta chain) was picked up a small number of times. Its antigen is still unknown. Expressed TCRB transcripts were sequenced, since all the RNA that had been isolated was reverse transcribed. Only in-frame clones appear in the TCRdb table, and some are missing; sequencing was by immunoSEQ multiplex PCR. The sample shows about 700,000 clones, over 10% of them seen only once. The data were obtained in a study of beta chain features in type 1 diabetes. CD4+ cells of the naive, central memory, regulatory and stem cell-like memory types were sorted via CD45RO/CCR7/CD25/CD127/CD95/CD27. V lost 3 bases, J lost 1 base, and 5 bases stayed unmatched. CDR1 and CDR2 from the germline V gene are LNHDA and SQIVND (reference sequence). CDR3 length: 15 amino acids. Findings of the study overall: TCRB CDR3s were moderately but significantly shorter in Type 1 diabetes patients in all four CD4+ subsets.

The rearrangement links TRBV19 to TRBJ1-2; the match to TRBD1 covers 7 bases. This clonotype was obtained from a man younger than 35 with type 1 diabetes. The sample taken for sequencing was naive CD4+ T cells from blood. CDR3 in DNA: TGTGCCAGTAGTATTGGAGGACAGGATAACTATGGCTACACCTTC. This encodes CASSIGGQDNYGYTF.